The rows below give T cell receptor beta chains drawn from one sample of a study of blood T cell repertoires in COVID-19. Here immunoSEQ multiplex PCR was the method, and the copy in TCRdb shows in-frame clones only, minus some. The sample lists approximately 150,000 clones; 81% were seen once. The sequenced sample was peripheral blood. The receptor set was obtained from a human donor in a cohort sampled during active COVID-19. Both conserved end residues are part of each CDR3. Each record gives: CDR3 length, V gene, clone size, J gene, CDR3 protein. Clone size appears in some rows only: once, few, many, or a class for an expanded clone.

length: 16; V: TRBV6-5; size: -; J: TRBJ2-7; CDR3: CASSYSKQGGIYEQYF
length: 16; V: TRBV19; size: -; J: TRBJ2-3; CDR3: CASSPGQGSSTDTQYF
length: 15; V: TRBV7-2; size: -; J: TRBJ2-7; CDR3: CASSLLREPPYEQYF
length: 13; V: TRBV5-1; size: -; J: TRBJ2-7; CDR3: CASSFEGAYEQYF
length: 16; V: TRBV25-1; size: -; J: TRBJ1-4; CDR3: CASSDWRGATNEKLFF
length: 15; V: TRBV5-1; size: once; J: TRBJ2-2; CDR3: CASSSTTANTGELFF
length: 15; V: TRBV25-1; size: -; J: TRBJ2-5; CDR3: CASSGAGGPVETQYF
length: 18; V: TRBV6-2/TRBV6-3; size: -; J: TRBJ1-5; CDR3: CASSDRDRGLRSNQPQHF
length: 14; V: TRBV6-5; size: once; J: TRBJ1-1; CDR3: CASRPQGMNTEAFF
length: 15; V: TRBV2; size: -; J: TRBJ2-7; CDR3: CASSELGSPSYEQYF
length: 14; V: TRBV7-2; size: -; J: TRBJ2-5; CDR3: CASRSDQVGWVQYF
length: 15; V: TRBV7-9; size: -; J: TRBJ2-7; CDR3: CASSSRTGAIHEQYF
length: 14; V: TRBV28; size: -; J: TRBJ2-7; CDR3: CASSALGETYEQYF
length: 14; V: TRBV5-1; size: -; J: TRBJ1-5; CDR3: CASSLDSRNQPQHF
length: 15; V: TRBV6-5; size: once; J: TRBJ1-6; CDR3: CASSYQGPSLSPLHF
length: 15; V: TRBV7-9; size: once; J: TRBJ2-5; CDR3: CASSLGTVYQETQYF
length: 16; V: TRBV7-9; size: few; J: TRBJ2-7; CDR3: CASSLGRTGLSYEQYF
length: 14; V: TRBV15; size: -; J: TRBJ1-1; CDR3: CATSSPREGAGAFF
length: 16; V: TRBV28; size: -; J: TRBJ1-3; CDR3: CASSPPGTRTGNTIYF
length: 16; V: TRBV7-3; size: -; J: TRBJ2-1; CDR3: CASSRSSGRRQNEQFF
length: 13; V: TRBV15; size: -; J: TRBJ2-7; CDR3: CATRRTNSYEQYF
length: 16; V: TRBV27; size: few; J: TRBJ2-6; CDR3: CASSLVPGTGANVLTF
length: 19; V: TRBV5-3; size: -; J: TRBJ2-6; CDR3: CARSLARASHGSGANVLTF
length: 15; V: TRBV6-2/TRBV6-3; size: -; J: TRBJ2-2; CDR3: CASSYGQGVTGELFF
length: 15; V: TRBV28; size: -; J: TRBJ1-4; CDR3: CASSPDRVFGEKLFF
length: 14; V: TRBV19; size: -; J: TRBJ2-3; CDR3: CASSPSGTPDTQYF
length: 16; V: TRBV27; size: few; J: TRBJ1-3; CDR3: CASSLTGTGSGNTIYF
length: 14; V: TRBV5-5; size: -; J: TRBJ2-5; CDR3: CASSRTGAQETQYF
length: 16; V: TRBV5-4; size: -; J: TRBJ2-3; CDR3: CASSWAGTSGSNTQYF
length: 13; V: TRBV12-3/TRBV12-4; size: -; J: TRBJ2-5; CDR3: CASRNPPVETQYF
length: 14; V: TRBV5-1; size: -; J: TRBJ2-1; CDR3: CASSLGWGDNEQFF
length: 14; V: TRBV27; size: few; J: TRBJ1-5; CDR3: CASSSTARNQPQHF
length: 17; V: TRBV5-1; size: -; J: TRBJ2-2; CDR3: CASSQSTGGRLTGELFF
length: 13; V: TRBV12-3/TRBV12-4; size: -; J: TRBJ1-2; CDR3: CASRRSKGHGYTF
length: 16; V: TRBV7-8; size: -; J: TRBJ1-5; CDR3: CASSGTGPWGNQPQHF
length: 14; V: TRBV6-5; size: -; J: TRBJ1-2; CDR3: CASREGQGSRGYTF
length: 16; V: TRBV5-4; size: once; J: TRBJ2-1; CDR3: CASSLGGTTGYNEQFF
length: 22; V: TRBV23-1; size: -; J: TRBJ1-1; CDR3: CASSQSAEWGMRDRDVLAEAFF
length: 20; V: TRBV7-3; size: -; J: TRBJ2-1; CDR3: CASSPRGTSAITPSYNEQFF
length: 13; V: TRBV2; size: -; J: TRBJ1-5; CDR3: CASSDPVSGPQHF
length: 16; V: TRBV18; size: -; J: TRBJ2-2; CDR3: CASSRLTNTNTGELFF
length: 13; V: TRBV7-2; size: -; J: TRBJ1-2; CDR3: CASSLVENYGYTF